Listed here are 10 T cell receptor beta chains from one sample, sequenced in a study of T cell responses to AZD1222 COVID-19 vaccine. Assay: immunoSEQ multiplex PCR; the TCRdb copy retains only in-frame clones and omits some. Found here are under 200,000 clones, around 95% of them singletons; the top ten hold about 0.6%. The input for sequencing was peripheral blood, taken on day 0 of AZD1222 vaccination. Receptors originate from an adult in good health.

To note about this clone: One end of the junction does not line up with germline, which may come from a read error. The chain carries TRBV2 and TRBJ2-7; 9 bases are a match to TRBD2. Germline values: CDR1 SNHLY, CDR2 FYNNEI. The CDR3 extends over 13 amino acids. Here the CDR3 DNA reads TGTGCCAGCGGAGAGGAACGCCCGACTAGCGGACTCTTC. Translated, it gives CASGEERPTSGLF.

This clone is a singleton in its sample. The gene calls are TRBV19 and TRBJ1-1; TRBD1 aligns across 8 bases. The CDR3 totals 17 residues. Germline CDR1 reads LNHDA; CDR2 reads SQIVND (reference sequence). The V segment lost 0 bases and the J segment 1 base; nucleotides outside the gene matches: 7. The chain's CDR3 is CASSIDRTGIRNTEAFF. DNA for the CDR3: TGTGCCAGTAGTATAGATCGGACAGGGATCAGGAACACTGAAGCTTTCTTT.

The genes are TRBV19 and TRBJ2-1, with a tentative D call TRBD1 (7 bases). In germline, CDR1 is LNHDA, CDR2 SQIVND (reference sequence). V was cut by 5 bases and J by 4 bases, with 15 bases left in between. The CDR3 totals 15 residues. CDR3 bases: TGTGCCAGTAGTGCGGGACAGACCATGTACAATGAGCAGTTCTTC. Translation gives CASSAGQTMYNEQFF. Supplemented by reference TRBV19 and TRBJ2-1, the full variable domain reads DGGITQSPKYLFRKEGQNVTLSCEQNLNHDAMYWYRQDPGQGLRLIYYSQIVNDFQKGDIAEGYSVSREKKESFPLTVTSAQKNPTAFYLCASSAGQTMYNEQFFGPGTRLTVL.

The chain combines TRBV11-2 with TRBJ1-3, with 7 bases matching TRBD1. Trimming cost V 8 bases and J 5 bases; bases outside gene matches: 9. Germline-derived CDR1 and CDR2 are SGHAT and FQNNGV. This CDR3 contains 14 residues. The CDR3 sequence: CASGTAAFRNTIYF. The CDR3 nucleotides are TGTGCCAGCGGGACAGCCGCCTTTAGAAACACCATATATTTT.

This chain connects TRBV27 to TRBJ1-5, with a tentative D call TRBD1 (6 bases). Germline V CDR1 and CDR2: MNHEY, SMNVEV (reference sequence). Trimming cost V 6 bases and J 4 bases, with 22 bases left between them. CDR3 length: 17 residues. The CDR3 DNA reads TGTGCCAGCAGCCACCGACTTGTTTTAGGGGGGAATCAGCCCCAGCATTTT. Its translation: CASSHRLVLGGNQPQHF.

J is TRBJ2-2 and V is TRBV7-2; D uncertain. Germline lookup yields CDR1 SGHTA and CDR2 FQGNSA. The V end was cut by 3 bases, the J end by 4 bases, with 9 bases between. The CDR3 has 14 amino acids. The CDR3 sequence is CASSFSFGTGELFF. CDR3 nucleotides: TGTGCCAGCAGCTTTTCGTTCGGCACCGGGGAGCTGTTTTTT.

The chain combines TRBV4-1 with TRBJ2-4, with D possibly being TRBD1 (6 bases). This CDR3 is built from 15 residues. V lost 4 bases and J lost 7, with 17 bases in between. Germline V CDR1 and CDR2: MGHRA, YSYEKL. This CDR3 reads CASSLDAAGVNIQYF. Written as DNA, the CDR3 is TGCGCCAGCAGCCTAGACGCCGCAGGGGTCAACATTCAGTACTTC.

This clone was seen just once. In nucleotides, the CDR3 is TGTGCCAGTGGGGGATCTAGCACAGATACGCAGTATTTT. It specifies CASGGSSTDTQYF. The chain joins TRBV19 to TRBJ2-3; the D gene could be TRBD1 or TRBD2 (5 bases each). Germline V lookup: CDR1 LNHDA, CDR2 SQIVND (reference sequence). The CDR3 runs 13 residues. The ends were cut back, 8 bases at V and 0 bases at J, with 9 bases in the middle.

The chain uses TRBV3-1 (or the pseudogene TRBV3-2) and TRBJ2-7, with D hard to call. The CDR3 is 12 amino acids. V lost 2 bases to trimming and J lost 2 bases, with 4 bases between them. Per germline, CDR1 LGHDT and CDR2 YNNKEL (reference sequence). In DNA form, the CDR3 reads TGTGCCAGCAGCCAAACGACCTACGAGCAGTACTTC. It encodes CASSQTTYEQYF.

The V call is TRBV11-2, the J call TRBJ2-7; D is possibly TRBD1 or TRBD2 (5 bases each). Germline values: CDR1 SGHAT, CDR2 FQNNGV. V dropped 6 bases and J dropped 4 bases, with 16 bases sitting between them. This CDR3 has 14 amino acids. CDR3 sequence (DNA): TGTGCCAGCAGGAAACTTGGGACCCCGTACGAGCAGTACTTC. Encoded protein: CASRKLGTPYEQYF.